The clone carrying this T cell receptor (beta chain) showed up just a few times. Its specificity is unknown. A single record per CDR3 protein comes from TCRdb applying MiXCR to the 5' RACE reads. In the table there are approximately 690,000 distinct CDR3 sequences, roughly 6% of which are singletons. This sample was included in a study of identical twins. Broader study findings: Shared out-of-frame alpha sequences (those common to twins) showed excess low generation probability.

Germline CDR1 and CDR2: SGHTA and FQGNSA. The CDR3 spans 14 residues. Trimming removed 5 bases from V and 9 bases from J, with 14 bases in between. The sequence was obtained from a man younger than 35 in good health. The sequenced sample was naive T cells sorted from blood. V and J are TRBV7-2 and TRBJ1-6; tentative D call: TRBD1 (6 bases). CDR3 amino acids: CASSTTGLGSPLHF. CDR3 nucleotides: TGTGCCAGCAGCACCACAGGGCTCGGTTCACCCCTCCACTTT.